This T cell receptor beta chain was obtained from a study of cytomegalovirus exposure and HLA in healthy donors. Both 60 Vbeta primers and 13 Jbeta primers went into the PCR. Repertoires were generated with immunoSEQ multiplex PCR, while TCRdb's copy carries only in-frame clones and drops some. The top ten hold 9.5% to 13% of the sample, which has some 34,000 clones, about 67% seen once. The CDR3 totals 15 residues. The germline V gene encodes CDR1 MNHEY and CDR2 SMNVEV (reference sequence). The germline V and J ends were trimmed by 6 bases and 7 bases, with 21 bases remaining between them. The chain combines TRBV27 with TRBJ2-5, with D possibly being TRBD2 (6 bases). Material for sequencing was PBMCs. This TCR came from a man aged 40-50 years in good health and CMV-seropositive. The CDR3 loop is CASSTSAEGMRTQYF. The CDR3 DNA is TGTGCCAGCAGCACCTCGGCGGAGGGTATGAGGACCCAGTACTTC.